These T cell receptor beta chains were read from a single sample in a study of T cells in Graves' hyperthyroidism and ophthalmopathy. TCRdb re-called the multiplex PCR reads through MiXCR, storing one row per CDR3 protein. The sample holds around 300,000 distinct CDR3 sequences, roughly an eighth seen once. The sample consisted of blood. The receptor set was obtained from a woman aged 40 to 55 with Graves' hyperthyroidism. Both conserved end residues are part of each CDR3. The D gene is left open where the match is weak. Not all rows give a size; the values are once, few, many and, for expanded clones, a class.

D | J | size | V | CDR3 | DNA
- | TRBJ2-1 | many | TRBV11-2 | CASSLFVEQFF | TGTGCCAGCAGCTTATTTGTTGAGCAGTTCTTC
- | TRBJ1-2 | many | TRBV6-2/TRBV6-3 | CASSHPGGGKDGYTF | TGTGCCAGCAGCCACCCCGGAGGAGGGAAGGATGGCTACACCTTC
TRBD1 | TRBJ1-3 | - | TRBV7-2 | CASSLRGRRNTIYF | TGTGCCAGCAGCTTAAGGGGGCGCCGAAACACCATATATTTT
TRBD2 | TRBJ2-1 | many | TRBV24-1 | CATSDPGLAGGTYNEQFF | TGTGCCACCAGTGATCCCGGACTAGCGGGAGGAACCTACAATGAGCAGTTCTTC
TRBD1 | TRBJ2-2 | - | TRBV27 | CASSGGGTGPGELFF | TGTGCCAGCAGTGGAGGAGGGACAGGCCCCGGGGAGCTGTTTTTT
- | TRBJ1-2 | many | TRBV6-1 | CASSVDANYGYTF | TGTGCCAGCAGTGTGGATGCAAACTATGGCTACACCTTC
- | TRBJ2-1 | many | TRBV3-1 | CASSHRMDSYNEQFF | TGTGCCAGCAGCCACCGGATGGACTCCTACAATGAGCAGTTCTTC
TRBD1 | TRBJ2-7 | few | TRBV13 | CASSRGQGASYEQYF | TGTGCCAGCAGTCGAGGACAGGGGGCGTCCTACGAGCAGTACTTC
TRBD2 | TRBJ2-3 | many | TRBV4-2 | CASSQEWSSGNADTQYF | TGTGCCAGCAGCCAAGAATGGTCTAGCGGGAACGCAGATACGCAGTATTTT
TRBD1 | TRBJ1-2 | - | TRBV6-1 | CASSRLGQGDYGYTF | TGTGCCAGCAGCCGCCTGGGACAGGGAGACTATGGCTACACCTTC
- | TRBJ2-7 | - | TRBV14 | CASSQVFSYEQYF | TGTGCCAGCAGCCAAGTCTTCTCCTACGAGCAGTACTTC
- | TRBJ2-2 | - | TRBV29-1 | CSAAGRAGELFF | TGCAGCGCCGCCGGACGGGCCGGGGAGCTGTTTTTT
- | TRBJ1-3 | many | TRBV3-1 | CASSPFTGSGNTIYF | TGTGCCAGCAGCCCCTTTACAGGGAGTGGAAACACCATATATTTT
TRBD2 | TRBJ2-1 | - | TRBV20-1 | CSASVLGTTNEQFF | TGCAGTGCTAGTGTCCTAGGGACTACTAATGAGCAGTTCTTC
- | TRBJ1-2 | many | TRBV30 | CAWAWLRTGPFGYTF | TGTGCCTGGGCTTGGCTAAGGACCGGCCCTTTCGGCTACACCTTC
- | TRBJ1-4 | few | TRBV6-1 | CASSPGLGLNEKLFF | TGTGCCAGCAGCCCCGGACTGGGACTTAATGAAAAACTGTTTTTT
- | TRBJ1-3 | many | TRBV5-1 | CASSLGTVSGNTIYF | TGCGCCAGCAGCTTGGGCACAGTCTCTGGAAACACCATATATTTT
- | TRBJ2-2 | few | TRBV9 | CASSRFRGSAGELFF | TGTGCCAGCAGCCGATTCCGGGGTTCGGCCGGGGAGCTGTTTTTT
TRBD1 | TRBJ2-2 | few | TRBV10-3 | CAVQPGGLQNTGELFF | TGTGCCGTACAACCAGGGGGCCTCCAGAACACCGGGGAGCTGTTTTTT
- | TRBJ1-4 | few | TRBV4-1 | CASSNIVTANEKLFF | TGCGCCAGCAGCAACATCGTTACGGCTAATGAAAAACTGTTTTTT
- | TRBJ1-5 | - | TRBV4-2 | CASSQVTGYSNQPQHF | TGTGCCAGCAGCCAAGTAACTGGTTACAGCAATCAGCCCCAGCATTTT
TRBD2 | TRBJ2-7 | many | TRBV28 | CASVSGRARHEQYF | TGTGCCAGCGTCAGCGGGAGGGCCCGCCACGAGCAGTACTTC
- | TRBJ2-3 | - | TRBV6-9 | CASSYIQPSTDTQYF | TGTGCCAGCAGTTACATACAACCTAGCACAGATACGCAGTATTTT
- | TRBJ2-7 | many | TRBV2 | CASSEELGRYEQYF | TGTGCCAGCAGTGAAGAATTGGGGCGCTACGAGCAGTACTTC